This T cell receptor beta chain was identified during a study of cytomegalovirus exposure and HLA in healthy donors. General study points: It was approximately 170 TCR beta chains that were listed as cytomegalovirus-associated. By a later analysis, the bulk of CMV-associated TCR beta chains appeared HLA-restricted.

In the PCR, 60 Vbeta and 13 Jbeta primers were used. The protocol was immunoSEQ multiplex PCR, while the TCRdb copy is restricted to in-frame clones and leaves out a portion. Counted here are roughly 56,000 clones, 70% to 80% occurring once; the ten biggest clones make up around 54%. Germline V lookup: CDR1 SGDLS, CDR2 YYNGEE. The CDR3 consists of 19 residues. J was trimmed by 0 bases and V by 0 bases; bases with no gene match: 8. As regards this clone: What it binds is unknown.

While unrecorded immune exposures were likely, the donors were nominally healthy when sampled. This receptor was obtained from a man in his forties or fifties in good health and CMV-seropositive. The chain uses TRBV9 and TRBJ2-3; 12 nucleotides align to TRBD2. The specimen was PBMCs. The CDR3 spells CASSVDWGLAGSSTDTQYF. CDR3 coding DNA: TGTGCCAGCAGCGTAGATTGGGGACTAGCGGGCTCTAGCACAGATACGCAGTATTTT.